This record concerns one T cell receptor (beta chain) sequence. The antigen is unknown. This record comes from a study of post-analysis software for immune sequencing data. As for the study in general: Relapsing-remitting, secondary progressive and progressive-relapsing forms made up the multiple sclerosis disease courses. General study findings and limits: Same-batch samples co-clustered strongly by F measure. There was significantly lower normalized Chao1 diversity in multiple sclerosis patients than in controls.

Sequencing libraries made from TCR beta cDNA carried unique molecular identifiers. Each batch of about 1 to 11 million T cells produced roughly 450,000 cDNA molecules. MiXCR was run by TCRdb on the PCR reads, yielding one entry per CDR3 protein. The sample records 250,000 to 300,000 distinct CDR3 sequences, 30% to 45% being singletons. The source of this sequence is a girl between 5 and 17 years old with multiple sclerosis. Sequencing was done on a sample of blood.

This CDR3 is CASSYLGQAYYYGYTF. The CDR3 DNA sequence: TGTGCCAGCAGTTACCTGGGACAGGCGTACTACTATGGCTACACCTTC. The gene calls are TRBV6-2 or TRBV6-3 and TRBJ1-2; 8 bases map to TRBD1. CDR1 MNHEY and CDR2 SVGEGT come from the germline V gene. The CDR3 loop spans 16 amino acids. Trimming at V came to 2 bases and at J to 3 bases, leaving 8 bases not matched to a gene.